The rows below give T cell receptor beta chains drawn from one sample of a study of T cell responses to AZD1222 COVID-19 vaccine. Measured with immunoSEQ multiplex PCR; TCRdb has only the in-frame clones, and not every one. The sample includes about 180,000 clones, 85% to 90% of them seen just once. The sample here was peripheral blood, taken on day 0 of AZD1222 vaccination. Source of these receptors: an adult in good health. Each CDR3 is given with its conserved first and last residue. A D gene is named only where the DNA matches it firmly. Part of the rows lack a size; the others show once, few, many or a class for expanded clones.

j_call | clone_size | d_call | v_call | cdr3_aa | cdr3_nt
TRBJ2-3 | . | TRBD1 | TRBV6-2/TRBV6-3 | CASSPTGPSDTQYF | TGTGCCAGCAGCCCGACAGGGCCCTCAGATACGCAGTATTTT
TRBJ2-7 | . | . | TRBV27 | CASSFFPPPTSRYEQYF | TGTGCCAGCAGTTTCTTCCCGCCCCCCACTAGTCGCTACGAGCAGTACTTC
TRBJ1-6 | . | . | TRBV7-9 | CAGGVTAPGSYNSPLHF | TGTGCCGGCGGGGTGACAGCCCCAGGCTCCTATAATTCACCCCTCCACTTT
TRBJ1-6 | . | . | TRBV3-1/TRBV3-2 | CASSPSGRRPLHF | TGTGCCAGCAGCCCCTCGGGGAGAAGACCCCTCCACTTT
TRBJ2-7 | . | . | TRBV7-9 | CASSVDRYEQYF | TGTGCCAGCAGCGTGGACAGATACGAGCAGTACTTC
TRBJ2-1 | . | TRBD2 | TRBV7-6 | CASSLDAGEAQNEQFF | TGTGCCAGCAGCTTAGATGCGGGAGAGGCCCAGAATGAGCAGTTCTTC
TRBJ1-2 | . | . | TRBV28 | CASSLTGNYGYTF | TGTGCCAGCAGCCTGACAGGAAACTATGGCTACACCTTC
TRBJ2-2 | . | . | TRBV7-3 | CASSSLGPNTGELFF | TGTGCCAGCAGCTCCCTCGGGCCAAACACCGGGGAGCTGTTTTTT
TRBJ2-7 | . | . | TRBV12-3/TRBV12-4 | CASSHPPPYEQYF | TGTGCCAGCAGTCACCCTCCGCCCTACGAGCAGTACTTC
TRBJ2-7 | . | . | TRBV6-2/TRBV6-3 | CASSYSVERPEGGSQYF | TGTGCCAGCAGTTACTCGGTTGAGAGACCGGAAGGGGGTTCGCAGTACTTC
TRBJ1-5 | . | TRBD1 | TRBV27 | CASGNRGDQPQHF | TGTGCCAGCGGTAACAGGGGAGATCAGCCCCAGCATTTT
TRBJ1-4 | . | TRBD1 | TRBV28 | CASRVGQWSEKLFF | TGTGCCAGCAGGGTGGGACAGTGGTCGGAAAAACTGTTTTTT
TRBJ2-3 | . | TRBD1 | TRBV7-2 | CASSLRDRGPIADTQYF | TGTGCCAGCAGCCTCCGGGACAGGGGGCCGATAGCAGATACGCAGTATTTT
TRBJ1-5 | few | . | TRBV4-1 | CASSQDGQGTQPQHF | TGCGCCAGCAGCCAAGATGGTCAGGGGACTCAGCCCCAGCATTTT
TRBJ2-5 | . | . | TRBV2 | CASSGGQYQETQYF | TGTGCCAGCAGCGGGGGACAGTACCAAGAGACCCAGTACTTC
TRBJ2-3 | once | . | TRBV29-1 | CSERAGTDTQYF | TGCAGCGAGAGAGCGGGCACAGATACGCAGTATTTT
TRBJ2-1 | . | . | TRBV28 | CASSLESYNEQFF | TGTGCCAGCAGTTTAGAGTCTTACAATGAGCAGTTCTTC
TRBJ2-2 | . | . | TRBV15 | CATRARALGTGELFF | TGTGCCACCAGAGCTAGGGCCCTCGGGACCGGGGAGCTGTTTTTT
TRBJ2-3 | . | TRBD1 | TRBV11-2 | CASSPGQGSTDTQYF | TGTGCCAGCAGCCCGGGACAGGGAAGCACAGATACGCAGTATTTT
TRBJ2-7 | . | . | TRBV27 | CASSLGGFPYEQYF | TGTGCCAGCAGTTTAGGGGGATTTCCCTACGAGCAGTACTTC
TRBJ1-5 | . | . | TRBV6-4 | CASSLTRGGDNQPQHF | TGTGCCAGCAGCCTGACCCGTGGGGGAGACAATCAGCCCCAGCATTTT
TRBJ2-1 | . | . | TRBV7-8 | CASFYTGGSYNEQFF | TGTGCCAGCTTCTACACGGGTGGCTCCTACAATGAGCAGTTCTTC
TRBJ2-6 | . | TRBD2 | TRBV19 | CASSIQRGGSGANVLTF | TGTGCCAGTAGTATACAGCGGGGGGGCTCTGGGGCCAACGTCCTGACTTTC
TRBJ1-1 | few | . | TRBV2 | CASSALGTNTEAFF | TGTGCCAGCAGTGCGCTGGGTACGAACACTGAAGCTTTCTTT
TRBJ1-3 | few | . | TRBV19 | CASSIPRTGTSGNTIYF | TGTGCCAGTAGTATCCCCAGAACAGGGACCTCTGGAAACACCATATATTTT
TRBJ1-1 | . | . | TRBV6-5 | CASQAHQDTEAFF | TGTGCCAGTCAGGCTCACCAGGACACTGAAGCTTTCTTT
TRBJ2-1 | . | TRBD1 | TRBV2 | CASTGTGNTGQFF | TGTGCCAGCACCGGGACAGGGAACACGGGGCAGTTCTTC
TRBJ1-1 | . | . | TRBV27 | CASSLRGRVTEAFF | TGTGCCAGCAGTTTAAGAGGCAGGGTCACTGAAGCTTTCTTT
TRBJ2-5 | . | . | TRBV5-6 | CASSFGGDRETQYF | TGTGCCAGCAGCTTTGGCGGGGACCGGGAGACCCAGTACTTC
TRBJ2-5 | . | . | TRBV30 | CAWSPTWQETQYF | TGTGCCTGGAGCCCGACCTGGCAAGAGACCCAGTACTTC
TRBJ2-2 | . | . | TRBV10-1 | CASSSSGTTGELFF | TGCGCCAGCAGTTCCTCCGGGACTACCGGGGAGCTGTTTTTT
TRBJ2-5 | . | . | TRBV7-3 | CASSFQQGTRETQYF | TGTGCCAGCAGCTTTCAGCAGGGGACTCGGGAGACCCAGTACTTC
TRBJ1-6 | . | . | TRBV12-3/TRBV12-4 | CASGANNSPLHF | TGTGCCAGCGGGGCAAATAATTCACCCCTCCACTTT
TRBJ1-6 | . | TRBD1 | TRBV28 | CASRQGGTYSPLHF | TGTGCCAGCCGACAGGGCGGAACGTATTCACCCCTCCACTTT
TRBJ1-3 | . | TRBD1 | TRBV28 | CASSTGGTGNTIYF | TGTGCCAGCAGTACAGGGGGCACTGGAAACACCATATATTTT
TRBJ1-6 | . | . | TRBV19 | CASSIQNRENYNSPLHF | TGTGCCAGTAGTATACAGAACCGAGAAAACTATAATTCACCCCTCCACTTT
TRBJ2-3 | . | . | TRBV5-1 | CASSLRGAGEVDTQYF | TGCGCCAGCAGCTTGAGGGGTGCCGGGGAGGTAGATACGCAGTATTTT
TRBJ1-1 | . | . | TRBV9 | CASSVTANTEAFF | TGTGCCAGCAGCGTGACAGCGAACACTGAAGCTTTCTTT
TRBJ2-1 | . | TRBD2 | TRBV13 | CASRQGLAGHHEQFF | TGTGCCAGCAGACAAGGACTAGCGGGGCATCATGAGCAGTTCTTC
TRBJ1-4 | . | TRBD1 | TRBV6-5 | CASRTTGGDEKLFF | TGTGCCAGCAGGACGACAGGGGGAGATGAAAAACTGTTTTTT
TRBJ2-1 | . | . | TRBV19 | CASAIRDGYNEQFF | TGTGCCAGTGCTATCCGGGACGGATACAATGAGCAGTTCTTC
TRBJ1-1 | . | TRBD1 | TRBV5-1 | CASSLVGRGATEAFF | TGCGCCAGCAGCTTGGTCGGCAGGGGGGCCACTGAAGCTTTCTTT
TRBJ2-5 | once | TRBD1 | TRBV24-1 | CATSDTDRGWETQYF | TGTGCCACCAGTGATACTGACAGGGGGTGGGAGACCCAGTACTTC
TRBJ1-4 | . | . | TRBV9 | CASSPRVTNEKLFF | TGTGCCAGCAGCCCTAGGGTTACTAATGAAAAACTGTTTTTT
TRBJ2-3 | . | TRBD2 | TRBV9 | CASSVGGLAGRDTQYF | TGTGCCAGCAGCGTAGGGGGTTTAGCGGGTCGAGATACGCAGTATTTT
TRBJ1-2 | . | . | TRBV29-1 | CSVEVRGRYGYTF | TGCAGCGTTGAAGTCCGAGGGAGGTATGGCTACACCTTC
TRBJ2-7 | . | . | TRBV6-2/TRBV6-3 | CASSYSTPSYEQYF | TGTGCCAGCAGTTACTCAACCCCTTCCTACGAGCAGTACTTC
TRBJ1-2 | . | . | TRBV28 | CASSLETGPRGYGYTF | TGTGCCAGCAGTTTAGAAACGGGACCCCGTGGCTATGGCTACACCTTC
TRBJ1-2 | . | TRBD1 | TRBV28 | CASRKQGAIGYTF | TGTGCCAGCAGAAAACAGGGGGCGATAGGCTACACCTTC
TRBJ1-2 | . | TRBD1 | TRBV5-6 | CASSLGRGYGYTF | TGTGCCAGCAGCTTGGGCAGGGGGTACGGCTACACCTTC
TRBJ2-7 | . | TRBD1 | TRBV6-5 | CASRTGISYEQYF | TGTGCCAGCAGGACAGGGATATCCTACGAGCAGTACTTC
TRBJ1-5 | . | . | TRBV5-6 | CASSPQGSNQPQHF | TGTGCCAGCAGCCCGCAGGGGAGCAATCAGCCCCAGCATTTT
TRBJ2-3 | . | . | TRBV2 | CASNAASDTQYF | TGTGCCAGCAATGCAGCGTCAGATACGCAGTATTTT
TRBJ1-2 | . | . | TRBV9 | CASSPPVVGEAGYTF | TGTGCCAGCAGCCCCCCAGTCGTAGGGGAAGCTGGCTACACCTTC
TRBJ1-2 | . | . | TRBV10-3 | CAISVRAANYGYTF | TGTGCCATCAGTGTTCGGGCAGCAAACTATGGCTACACCTTC